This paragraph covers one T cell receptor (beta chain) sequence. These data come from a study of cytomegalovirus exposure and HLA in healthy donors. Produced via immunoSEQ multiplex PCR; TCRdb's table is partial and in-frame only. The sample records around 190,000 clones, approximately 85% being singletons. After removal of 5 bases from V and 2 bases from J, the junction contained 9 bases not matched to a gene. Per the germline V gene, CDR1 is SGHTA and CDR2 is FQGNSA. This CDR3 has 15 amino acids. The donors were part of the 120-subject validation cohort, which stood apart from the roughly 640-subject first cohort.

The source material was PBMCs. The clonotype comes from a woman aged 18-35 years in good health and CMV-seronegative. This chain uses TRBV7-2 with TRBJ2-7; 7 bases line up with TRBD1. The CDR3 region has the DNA TGTGCCAGCAGCGTCTCTGGGGACAGAACCTACGAGCAGTACTTC. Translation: CASSVSGDRTYEQYF. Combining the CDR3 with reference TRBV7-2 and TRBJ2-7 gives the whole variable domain GAGVSQSPSNKVTEKGKDVELRCDPISGHTALYWYRQSLGQGLEFLIYFQGNSAPDKSGLPSDRFSAERTGGSVSTLTIQRTQQEDSAVYLCASSVSGDRTYEQYFGPGTRLTVT.